This T cell receptor beta chain is from a study of T-cell memory formation after mild COVID-19. Study at large: In these data, TCR clusters were largely donor specific.

TCRdb re-derived calls from the 5' RACE reads in MiXCR, one entry per CDR3 protein. The profile covers over 300,000 distinct CDR3 sequences, with approximately 22% appearing a single time and around a fifth taken by the ten largest. CDR1 and CDR2 (germline): MGHRA, YSYEKL. With 4 bases clipped from V and 8 bases from J, the junction kept 8 bases outside the gene matches. This CDR3 is 15 amino acids long. Sequenced: PBMCs or a T cell subset sorted from them (not recorded which). V gene TRBV4-1 combines with J gene TRBJ1-4, with 9 bases that match TRBD1. This sequence originates from a man aged 18-30 years who had mild COVID-19 (a few samples of this study predate the infection). Cell type and time point are not known. CDR3 sequence (DNA): TGCGCCAGCAGCCGCGGACAGGGGATTGTAGAAAAACTGTTTTTT. This gives the protein CASSRGQGIVEKLFF.